This TCR beta chain was documented in a study of T-cell memory formation after mild COVID-19. Study results and caveats: Memory cells collected pre-infection included some clones that later responded, suggesting cross-reactive memory joined. Among CD4+ contracting clones, most were CM and EM, and CD8+ ones EMRA.

As concerns this clonotype: As yet, its antigen is unknown.

Trimming left V 3 bases short and J 5 bases short, with 11 bases between. The CDR3 spans 14 residues. Per germline, CDR1 SEHNR and CDR2 FQNEAQ (reference sequence). TCRdb reanalysed the 5' RACE reads using MiXCR and keeps one entry per CDR3 protein. The data show approximately 300,000 distinct CDR3 sequences, around a sixth seen once. The sequencing sample was made of PBMCs or a T cell subset sorted from them (not recorded which). The V and J genes are TRBV7-9 and TRBJ2-1; no clear D. This receptor was identified in a man between 18 and 35 years old who had mild COVID-19 (a few samples of this study predate the infection). Cell type and time point are not known. The CDR3 protein is CASSFFRQNNEQFF. CDR3 DNA sequence: TGTGCCAGCAGCTTTTTCCGGCAGAACAATGAGCAGTTCTTC.